The clone carrying this T cell receptor (beta chain) was recorded at least ten times. Construction of the TCR beta libraries employed iRepertoire HTBI primers in conjunction with Arm-PCR of CDR3 regions. TCRdb itself ran the multiplex PCR reads through MiXCR, one entry per CDR3 protein. The sample contains 400,000 to 500,000 distinct CDR3 sequences, 20% to 25% of which appear only once. The sample is drawn from a study of regulatory T cells in long-lasting Graves disease. Study-wide background: Persistent Graves' disease required over 5 years of antithyroid drugs and positive TSH receptor antibodies.

The sample's time point: persistent/refractory GD, antithyroid drugs over 5 years with positive TRAb. The TCR library was prepared using RNA isolated from PBMCs. It was an endocrinology department in Xi'an, China, that provided the patients. The germline gives CDR1 MNHEY, CDR2 SVGAGI. Germline trimming cut 4 bases from V and 4 bases from J; bases unmatched to any gene: 16. The CDR3 is 18 residues long. The chain uses TRBV6-5 and TRBJ1-2, with 9 nucleotides matching TRBD1. Sequenced material: peripheral blood mononuclear cells (PBMCs), taken when the disease was refractory, from a patient treated with antithyroid drugs. This TCR was sampled from a female donor with Graves disease. The CDR3 reads CASSSGSLGTGIFYGYTF. CDR3 DNA sequence: TGTGCCAGCAGTTCTGGCTCCCTCGGGACAGGGATCTTCTATGGCTACACCTTC.